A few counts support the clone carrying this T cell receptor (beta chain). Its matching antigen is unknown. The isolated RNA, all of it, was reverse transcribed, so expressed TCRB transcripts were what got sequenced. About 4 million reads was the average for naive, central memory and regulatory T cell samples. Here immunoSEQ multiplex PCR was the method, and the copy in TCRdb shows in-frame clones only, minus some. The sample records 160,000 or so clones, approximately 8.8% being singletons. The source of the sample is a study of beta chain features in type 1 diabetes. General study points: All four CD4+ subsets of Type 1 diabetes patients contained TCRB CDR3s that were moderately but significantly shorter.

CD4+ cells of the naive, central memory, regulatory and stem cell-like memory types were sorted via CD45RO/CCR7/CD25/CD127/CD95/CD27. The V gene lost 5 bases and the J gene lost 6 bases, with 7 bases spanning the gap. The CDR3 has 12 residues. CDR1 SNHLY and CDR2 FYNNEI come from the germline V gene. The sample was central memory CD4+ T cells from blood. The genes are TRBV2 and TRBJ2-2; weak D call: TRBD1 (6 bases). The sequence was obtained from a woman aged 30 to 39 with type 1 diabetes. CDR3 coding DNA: TGTGCCAGCAGTACAGGGTCCGGGGAGCTGTTTTTT. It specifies CASSTGSGELFF.